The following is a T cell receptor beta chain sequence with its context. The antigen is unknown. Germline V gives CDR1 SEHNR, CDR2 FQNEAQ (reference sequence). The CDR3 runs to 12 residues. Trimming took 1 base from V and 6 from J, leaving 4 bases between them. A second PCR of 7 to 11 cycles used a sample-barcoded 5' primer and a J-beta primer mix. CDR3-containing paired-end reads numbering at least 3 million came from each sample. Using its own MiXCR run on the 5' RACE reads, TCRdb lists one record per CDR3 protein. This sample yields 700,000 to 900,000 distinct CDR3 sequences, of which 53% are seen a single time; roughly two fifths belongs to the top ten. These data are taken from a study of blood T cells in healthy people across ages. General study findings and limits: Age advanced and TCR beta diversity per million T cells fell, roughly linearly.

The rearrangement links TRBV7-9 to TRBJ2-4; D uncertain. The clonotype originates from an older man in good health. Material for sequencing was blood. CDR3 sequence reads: CASSLGANIQYF. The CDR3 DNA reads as TGTGCCAGCAGCTTAGGCGCAAACATTCAGTACTTC.